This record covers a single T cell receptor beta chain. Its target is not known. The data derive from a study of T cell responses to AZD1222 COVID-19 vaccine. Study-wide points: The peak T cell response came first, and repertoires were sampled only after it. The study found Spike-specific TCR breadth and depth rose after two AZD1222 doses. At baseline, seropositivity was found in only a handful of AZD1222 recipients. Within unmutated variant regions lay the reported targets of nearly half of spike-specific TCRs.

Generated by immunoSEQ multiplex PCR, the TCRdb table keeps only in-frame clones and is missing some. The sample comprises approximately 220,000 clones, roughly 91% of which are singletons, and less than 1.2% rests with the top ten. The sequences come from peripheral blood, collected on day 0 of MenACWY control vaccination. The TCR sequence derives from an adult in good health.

Written as DNA, the CDR3 is TGTGCCAGCAGCTTAGTTACCGGGACAGGGGGCTTTGGCTACACCTTC. Translating it yields CASSLVTGTGGFGYTF. The V call is TRBV11-2, the J call TRBJ1-2, with TRBD1 identical over 12 bases. CDR1 and CDR2 from the germline V gene are SGHAT and FQNNGV. The CDR3 contains 16 residues. The ends lost 1 base at V and 7 bases at J; junction bases unmatched: 7.